The rows below give T cell receptor beta chains drawn from one sample of a study of T cell responses to AZD1222 COVID-19 vaccine. Here immunoSEQ multiplex PCR was the method, and the copy in TCRdb shows in-frame clones only, minus some. The sample shows 150,000 or so clones, 90% to 95% of them seen only once. This specimen was peripheral blood, taken on day 0 of AZD1222 vaccination. Receptor source: an adult in good health. Both conserved end residues are part of each CDR3. The order of the fields is J gene, D gene, clone size, V gene, CDR3 protein, CDR3 DNA. A D gene is named only where the DNA matches it firmly. Clone size is shown for a subset of rows, as once, few, many or a class of expanded clone.

J: TRBJ1-1; D: NA; size: NA; V: TRBV11-2; CDR3: CASSLGRLNTEAFF; DNA: TGTGCCAGCAGCTTGGGACGGTTGAACACTGAAGCTTTCTTT
J: TRBJ1-2; D: TRBD1; size: once; V: TRBV9; CDR3: CASSTTGTGRGYTF; DNA: TGTGCCAGCAGCACGACAGGGACCGGCCGGGGCTACACCTTC
J: TRBJ2-3; D: NA; size: NA; V: TRBV28; CDR3: CASIGRGTQYF; DNA: TGTGCCAGCATCGGACGCGGGACGCAGTATTTT
J: TRBJ1-6; D: NA; size: NA; V: TRBV6-5; CDR3: CASRKGAYNSPLHF; DNA: TGTGCCAGCAGAAAGGGGGCCTATAATTCACCCCTCCACTTT
J: TRBJ1-3; D: NA; size: NA; V: TRBV30; CDR3: CAWKPGWNTIYF; DNA: TGTGCCTGGAAACCGGGATGGAACACCATATATTTT
J: TRBJ2-5; D: TRBD1; size: NA; V: TRBV5-1; CDR3: CASRFDRVSPQETQYF; DNA: TGCGCCAGCAGATTCGACAGGGTCAGTCCGCAAGAGACCCAGTACTTC
J: TRBJ1-3; D: NA; size: NA; V: TRBV30; CDR3: CAWSEGGNTIYF; DNA: TGTGCCTGGAGTGAAGGGGGAAACACCATATATTTT
J: TRBJ1-1; D: NA; size: once; V: TRBV7-8; CDR3: CASSWTSLNTEAFF; DNA: TGTGCCAGCAGCTGGACTAGTCTGAACACTGAAGCTTTCTTT
J: TRBJ2-1; D: TRBD2; size: NA; V: TRBV10-3; CDR3: CAISVGLAGRPGQFF; DNA: TGTGCCATCAGTGTCGGGCTAGCGGGACGCCCTGGGCAGTTCTTC
J: TRBJ1-2; D: NA; size: NA; V: TRBV6-2/TRBV6-3; CDR3: CASSYEGTVSSYGYTF; DNA: TGTGCCAGCAGTTACGAGGGGACGGTTTCTTCCTATGGCTACACCTTC
J: TRBJ1-1; D: NA; size: NA; V: TRBV7-9; CDR3: CASSWGGGFTEAFF; DNA: TGTGCCAGCAGCTGGGGAGGGGGTTTCACTGAAGCTTTCTTT